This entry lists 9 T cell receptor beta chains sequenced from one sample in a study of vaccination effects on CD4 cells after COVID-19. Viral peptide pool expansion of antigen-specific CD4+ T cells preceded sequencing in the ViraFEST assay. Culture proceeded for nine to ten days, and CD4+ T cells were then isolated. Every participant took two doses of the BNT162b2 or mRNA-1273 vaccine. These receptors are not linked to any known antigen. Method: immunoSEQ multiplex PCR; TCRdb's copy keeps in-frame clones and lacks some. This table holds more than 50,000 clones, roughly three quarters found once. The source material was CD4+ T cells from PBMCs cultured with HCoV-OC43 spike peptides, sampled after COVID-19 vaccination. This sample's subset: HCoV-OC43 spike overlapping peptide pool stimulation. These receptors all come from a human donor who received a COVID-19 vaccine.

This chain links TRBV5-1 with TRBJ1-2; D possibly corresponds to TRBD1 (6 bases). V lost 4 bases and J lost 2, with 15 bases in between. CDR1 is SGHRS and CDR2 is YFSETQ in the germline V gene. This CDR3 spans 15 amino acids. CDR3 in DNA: TGCGCCAGCAGCCAGAGGGGGAGCGCCAACTATGGCTACACCTTC. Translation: CASSQRGSANYGYTF. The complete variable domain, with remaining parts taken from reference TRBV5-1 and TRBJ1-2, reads KAGVTQTPRYLIKTRGQQVTLSCSPISGHRSVSWYQQTPGQGLQFLFEYFSETQRNKGNFPGRFSGRQFSNSRSEMNVSTLELGDSALYLCASSQRGSANYGYTFGSGTRLTVV.

The CDR3 here is CASSLTFTSSYNEQFF. CDR3 in DNA: TGTGCCAGCAGCTTAACATTCACGAGCTCCTACAATGAGCAGTTCTTC. This chain uses TRBV7-3 with TRBJ2-1; D is unresolved. The CDR3 is 16 amino acids. Germline CDR1 and CDR2: SGHTA and FQGTGA. Trimming removed 0 bases from V and 0 bases from J, with 9 bases in between.

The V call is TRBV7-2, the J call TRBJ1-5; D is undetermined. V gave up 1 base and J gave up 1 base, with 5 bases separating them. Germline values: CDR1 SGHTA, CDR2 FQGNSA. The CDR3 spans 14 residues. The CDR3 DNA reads TGTGCCAGCAGCTTAGTGGGCAGCAATCAGCCCCAGCATTTT. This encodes CASSLVGSNQPQHF.

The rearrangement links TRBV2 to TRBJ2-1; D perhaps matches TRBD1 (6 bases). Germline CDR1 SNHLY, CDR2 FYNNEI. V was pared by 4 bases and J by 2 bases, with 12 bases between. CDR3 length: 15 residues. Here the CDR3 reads CASSVGQGTYNEQFF. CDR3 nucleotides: TGTGCCAGCAGTGTGGGTCAGGGGACCTACAATGAGCAGTTCTTC.

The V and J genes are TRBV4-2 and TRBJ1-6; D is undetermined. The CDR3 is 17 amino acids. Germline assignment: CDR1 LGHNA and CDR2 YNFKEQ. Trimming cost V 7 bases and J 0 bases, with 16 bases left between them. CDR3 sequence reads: CASTPQSQSSYNSPLHF. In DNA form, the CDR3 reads TGTGCCAGCACCCCACAGTCTCAGAGCTCCTATAATTCACCCCTCCACTTT.

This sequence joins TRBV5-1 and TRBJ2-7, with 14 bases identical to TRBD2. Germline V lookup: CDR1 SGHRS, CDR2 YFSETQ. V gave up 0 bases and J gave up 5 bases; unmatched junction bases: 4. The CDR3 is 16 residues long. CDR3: CASSLGLAGGPHEQYV. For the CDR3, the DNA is TGCGCCAGCAGCTTGGGACTAGCGGGGGGGCCCCACGAGCAGTACGTC.

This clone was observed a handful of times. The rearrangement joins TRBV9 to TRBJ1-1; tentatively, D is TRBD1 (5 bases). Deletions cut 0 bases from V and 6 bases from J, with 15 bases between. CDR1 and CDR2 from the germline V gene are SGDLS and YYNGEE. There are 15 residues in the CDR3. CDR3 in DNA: TGTGCCAGCAGCGTAGATGGGGACTGGTTTGCTGAAGCTTTCTTT. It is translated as CASSVDGDWFAEAFF.

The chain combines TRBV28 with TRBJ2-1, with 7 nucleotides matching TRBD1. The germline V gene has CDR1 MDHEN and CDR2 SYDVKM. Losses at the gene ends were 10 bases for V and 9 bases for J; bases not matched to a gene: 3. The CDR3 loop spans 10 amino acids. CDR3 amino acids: CATRGTEQFF. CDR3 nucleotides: TGTGCCACCAGGGGGACTGAGCAGTTCTTC.

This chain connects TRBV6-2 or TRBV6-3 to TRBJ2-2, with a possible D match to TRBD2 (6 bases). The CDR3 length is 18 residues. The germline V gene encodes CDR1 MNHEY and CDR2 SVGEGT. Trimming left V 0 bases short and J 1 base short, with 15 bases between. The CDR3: CASSYSYTVGGNTGELFF. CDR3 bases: TGTGCCAGCAGTTACTCTTATACCGTCGGGGGGAACACCGGGGAGCTGTTTTTT.